This entry concerns a single TCR beta chain. The data are from a study of blood T cell repertoires in COVID-19. Study as a whole: COVID-19 samples, acute and convalescent, were from the United States, Italy and Spain.

In the source study's methods: By means of reference gene primer amplification, nucleated cell counts were estimated. The method was immunoSEQ multiplex PCR; TCRdb's version includes in-frame clones alone and lacks a portion of them. V, J and clone size were drawn from that table, and D and trimming were deduced from the DNA. The profile shows 350,000 to 450,000 clones, roughly 86% of them singletons. The CDR3 runs 15 residues. Unmatched junction bases numbered 10, after V lost 3 bases and J lost 9 bases. Germline CDR1 reads MDHEN; CDR2 reads SYDVKM. V gene TRBV28 combines with J gene TRBJ2-3, with 9 bases aligning to TRBD2. This TCR was recovered from a human donor in a cohort sampled during active COVID-19. Input material: peripheral blood. The CDR3 region is CASSFRGAAGGTQYF. DNA of the CDR3: TGTGCCAGCAGTTTTCGCGGGGCCGCGGGAGGGACGCAGTATTTT. The whole variable domain, filled in from reference TRBV28 and TRBJ2-3, reads DVKVTQSSRYLVKRTGEKVFLECVQDMDHENMFWYRQDPGLGLRLIYFSYDVKMKEKGDIPEGYSVSREKKERFSLILESASTNQTSMYLCASSFRGAAGGTQYFGPGTRLTVL.